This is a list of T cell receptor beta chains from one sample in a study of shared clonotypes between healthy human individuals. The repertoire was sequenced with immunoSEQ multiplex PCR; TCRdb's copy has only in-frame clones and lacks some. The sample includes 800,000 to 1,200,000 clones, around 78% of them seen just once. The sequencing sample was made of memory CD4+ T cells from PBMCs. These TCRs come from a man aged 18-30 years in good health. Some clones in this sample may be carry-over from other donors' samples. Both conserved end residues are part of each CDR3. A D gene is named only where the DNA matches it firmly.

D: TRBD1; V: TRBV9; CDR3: CASSVEGATDQPQHF
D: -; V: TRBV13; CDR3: CASSLGRQTGANVLTF
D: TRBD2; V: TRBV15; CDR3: CATSRDTLAGSQETQYF
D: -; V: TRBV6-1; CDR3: CASTEIPSSSYEQYF
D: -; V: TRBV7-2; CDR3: CASSPTAGTPEQYF
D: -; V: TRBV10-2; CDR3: CASSEQSGNTIYF
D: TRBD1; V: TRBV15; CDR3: CATSRDNQGADEQYF
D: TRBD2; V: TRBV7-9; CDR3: CASSFRTSGLYNEQFF
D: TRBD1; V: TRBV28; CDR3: CASSLGQGRGGYTF
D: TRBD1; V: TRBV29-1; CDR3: CSASTPGGGTDTQYF
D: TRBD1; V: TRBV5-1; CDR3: CASSLQGQYTEAFF
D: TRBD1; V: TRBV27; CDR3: CASRSPGTVNTGELFF
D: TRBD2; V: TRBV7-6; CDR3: CASSPRLAGTGYNEQFF
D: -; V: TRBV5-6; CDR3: CASSLGQGTGELFF
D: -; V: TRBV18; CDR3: CASSPGEKGGYGYTF
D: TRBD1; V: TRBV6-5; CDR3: CASRTGGSYNEQFF
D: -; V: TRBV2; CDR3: CASSGTPGGGTQYF
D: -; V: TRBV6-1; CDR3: CASSEVGPYTF
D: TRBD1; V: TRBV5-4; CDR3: CASSDSRTGGVAEAFF
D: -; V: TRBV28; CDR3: CASSPLRLPLGGYF
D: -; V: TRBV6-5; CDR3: CASKRRGDGYTF
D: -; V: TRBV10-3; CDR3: CAIRGTDGSSYEQYF
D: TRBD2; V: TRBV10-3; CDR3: CAISDLAGGTSGSPYEQYF
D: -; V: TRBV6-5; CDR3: CASSPQGNGEYEQYF
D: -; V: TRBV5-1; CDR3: CASSTSGQNTEAFF
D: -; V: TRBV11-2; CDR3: CASSLMNAAEAFF
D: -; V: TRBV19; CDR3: CASSRMRITGATNEKLFF
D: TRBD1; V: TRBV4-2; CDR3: CASSQEQGVNTEAFF
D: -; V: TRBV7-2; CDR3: CASTQGGAVRTETQYF
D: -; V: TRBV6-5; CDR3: CASKRTGADYGYTF
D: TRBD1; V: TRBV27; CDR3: CASRTGGNSGNTIYF
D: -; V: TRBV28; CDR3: CASTQNVGAEAFF
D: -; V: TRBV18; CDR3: CASSPRSQGHGNTIYF
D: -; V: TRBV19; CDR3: CASKARGRGDTQYF
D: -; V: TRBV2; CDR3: CASSPHMGPNQPQHF
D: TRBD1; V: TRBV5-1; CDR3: CASRTTGIGGELFF
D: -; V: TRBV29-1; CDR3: CSTGTGDTQYF
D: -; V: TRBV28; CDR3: CASRDQGSYNEQFF
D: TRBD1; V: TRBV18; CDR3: CASSSPPDWTGKDTQYF
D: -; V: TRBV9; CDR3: CASSVFPGETQYF
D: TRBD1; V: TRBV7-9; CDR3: CASSFAGTGGGYTF
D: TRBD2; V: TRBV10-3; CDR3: CAISDPGLAGGGRNEQFF
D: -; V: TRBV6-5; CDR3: CASSYKDTQYF
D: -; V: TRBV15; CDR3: CATSRFNEQFF
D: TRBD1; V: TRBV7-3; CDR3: CASSPTGGGDTQYF
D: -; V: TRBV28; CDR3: CASSLGGWYEQYF
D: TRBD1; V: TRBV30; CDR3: CAWSVQGANGYTF
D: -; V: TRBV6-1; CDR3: CASSGGSGESTDTQYF
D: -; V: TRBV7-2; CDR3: CASSLLPGNTDTQYF
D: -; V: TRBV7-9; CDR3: CASSPPVRSYNEQFF